This T cell receptor beta chain comes out of a study of cytomegalovirus exposure and HLA in healthy donors. Study information: A later analysis reported the same platform for the roughly 110 validation repertoires and the 650 to 750 first-cohort repertoires. Study-wide results and limits: It was about 150 TCR beta chains that were listed as cytomegalovirus-associated.

CDR1 SGHRS and CDR2 YFSETQ come from the germline V gene. This CDR3 comprises 13 residues. V gave up 0 bases and J gave up 8 bases; unmatched junction bases: 4. Sequencing was performed with immunoSEQ multiplex PCR; in TCRdb, only in-frame clones are kept and a portion is missing. The sample has 250,000 to 300,000 clones, 70% to 90% seen once; the top ten hold around 1%. Concerning this clone: Its target is not known.

This chain connects TRBV5-1 to TRBJ1-1, with 7 positions matching TRBD1. The origin of this receptor is a woman aged 18-29 years in good health and CMV-seronegative. Sequencing was done on a sample of PBMCs. CDR3 coding DNA: TGCGCCAGCAGCTTGGAAGGGGGCGGCGAAGCTTTCTTT. Translated, it gives CASSLEGGGEAFF.